The clone carrying this TCR beta chain appeared a single time. Its specificity is unknown. Every patient had mismatch repair deficiency by PCR or immunohistochemistry. TCRs were sequenced from a few patients responding to pembrolizumab. Method: immunoSEQ multiplex PCR; TCRdb's copy keeps in-frame clones and lacks some. The table records approximately 22,000 clones, roughly 86% of them present only once. The sample originates from a study of PD-1 blockade in mismatch repair-deficient tumors. Across the whole study: Patients had approximately 12 mismatch repair-deficient cancer types, all previously treated and progressing. Findings and limits, study-wide: Tumor-resident clones, often undetectable pretreatment in blood, expanded then contracted after pembrolizumab.

V shed 6 bases and J shed 0 bases, with 10 bases lying between them. The CDR3 loop spans 14 amino acids. Germline CDR1 reads MGHRA; CDR2 reads YSYEKL. This chain connects TRBV4-1 to TRBJ2-3; tentatively, D is TRBD1 (5 bases). The specimen comprised peripheral blood, sampled 2 weeks after starting pembrolizumab. The source of this sequence is an adult with mismatch repair-deficient cancer. For the CDR3, the DNA is TGCGCCAGCAGGAGACAGACTAGCACAGATACGCAGTATTTT. It translates to CASRRQTSTDTQYF.